The 5 T cell receptor beta chains presented below share a single source sample, sequenced in a study of control samples from healthy donors and cancer patients. Here immunoSEQ multiplex PCR was the method, and the copy in TCRdb shows in-frame clones only, minus some. The sample has about 130,000 clones; approximately 89% are singletons. Sequences were obtained from blood. The receptors come from a young man in good health.

The chain uses TRBV7-9 and TRBJ2-5, with D possibly TRBD2 on 5 matching bases. CDR1 SEHNR and CDR2 FQNEAQ come from the germline V gene (reference sequence). The CDR3 loop spans 12 amino acids. V was shortened by 4 bases and J by 7 bases, with 10 bases between the two germline ends. The CDR3 region has the DNA TGTGCCAGCAGCTATCGGGAAGCGACCCAGTACTTC. The encoded protein is CASSYREATQYF.

The chain couples TRBV7-9 to TRBJ2-7; 7 bases are shared with TRBD2. V was pared by 5 bases and J by 4 bases, with 11 bases of the junction left unmatched. From germline, CDR1 is SEHNR and CDR2 FQNEAQ (reference sequence). This CDR3 spans 15 amino acids. In DNA form, the CDR3 reads TGTGCCAGCAGCGACGGCGGCGGGGGTGCTTACGAGCAGTACTTC. Translated: CASSDGGGGAYEQYF.

A word on this clone: No conserved phenylalanine or tryptophan is present at the end of the CDR3, so a read error is the likely explanation. The chain couples TRBV18 to TRBJ1-6; D remains ambiguous. The ends were cut back, 3 bases at V and 9 bases at J, with 12 bases in the middle. The CDR3 runs to 14 residues. Germline loops: CDR1 KGHSH, CDR2 LQKENI. The CDR3 region has the DNA TGTGCCAGCTCACCCGAACTGGACGGTTCACCCCTCCACCTT. It yields the protein CASSPELDGSPLHL.

The chain uses TRBV3-1 (or the pseudogene TRBV3-2) and TRBJ1-1; D is undetermined. Trimming cost V 2 bases and J 1 base, with 8 bases left between them. Germline V gives CDR1 LGHDT, CDR2 YNNKEL (reference sequence). The CDR3 is 14 residues long. As DNA, the CDR3 is TGTGCCAGCAGCCAAATACCGGGGAACACTGAAGCTTTCTTT. This encodes CASSQIPGNTEAFF.

The V gene is TRBV7-9, the J gene TRBJ2-7; 9 positions match TRBD1. The V gene's germline CDR1 is SEHNR and CDR2 FQNEAQ (reference sequence). The V gene end was trimmed by 6 bases and the J gene end by 5 bases; junction bases not matched to a gene: 8. The CDR3 has 14 residues. The DNA of the CDR3 is TGTGCCAGCAGTTGGACAGGGGAGCGGGACGAGCAGTACTTC. Amino acids: CASSWTGERDEQYF.